What follows are 23 T cell receptor beta chains derived from one specimen sequenced in a study of T cell repertoires in cytomegalovirus infection (dated by TCRdb to about 2019). The sequencer was an Illumina HiSeq 1500. TCRdb reworked the public reads: Q25 trimming with fastp, MiXCR clone assembly, productive beta chains retained. All rows with the same CDR3 protein become a single entry with the most common DNA and genes. The sample profile shows 250,000 to 300,000 distinct CDR3 sequences; around 8.7% of them were found once. The top ten clones comprise more than 13% of the sample. Input material: PBMCs. The receptors come from a human donor in good health (CMV status not recorded). Some clones in this sample may be carry-over from other donors' samples.

V usage is TRBV6-2 or TRBV6-3 and J usage is TRBJ1-1; 10 bases align to TRBD1. The CDR3 length is 18 residues. J lost 0 bases, V lost 2 bases, and 9 bases had no gene match. Germline loops: CDR1 MNHEY, CDR2 SVGEGT. The CDR3, as DNA: TGTGCCAGCAGTTACCCAACCGGGACAGGGGTAATGAACACTGAAGCTTTCTTT. As protein: CASSYPTGTGVMNTEAFF.

This clonotype came up many times. The genes are TRBV28 and TRBJ2-5, with 9 positions matching TRBD2. Germline trimming cut 0 bases from V and 2 bases from J; bases unmatched to any gene: 1. Germline CDR1 MDHEN, CDR2 SYDVKM. The CDR3 length is 15 residues. This CDR3 is CASSLWSGGQETQYF. Written as DNA, the CDR3 is TGTGCCAGCAGTTTATGGAGCGGGGGGCAAGAGACCCAGTACTTC.

This clonotype has ten or more counts. The rearrangement links TRBV7-8 to TRBJ2-3; no firm D call. CDR1 and CDR2 (germline): SGHVS, FQNEAQ. The V gene lost 5 bases and the J gene lost 4 bases, with 7 bases spanning the gap. This CDR3 is 12 amino acids long. This chain's CDR3 is CASSLDPDTQYF. The CDR3 nucleotides are TGTGCCAGCAGCCTGGACCCAGATACGCAGTATTTT.

This clonotype was seen ten or more times. V and J are TRBV28 and TRBJ1-5; D is ambiguous. Germline values: CDR1 MDHEN, CDR2 SYDVKM. CDR3 length: 12 amino acids. V was cut by 2 bases and J by 5 bases, with 4 bases left in between. CDR3 DNA: TGTGCCAGCAGTTTACGGGATCAGCCCCAGCATTTT. Translated, it gives CASSLRDQPQHF.

This clonotype was seen many times. This chain connects TRBV7-3 to TRBJ1-6, with D perhaps matching TRBD1 (5 bases). Germline CDR1 SGHTA, CDR2 FQGTGA. The CDR3 has 14 amino acids. V lost 5 bases, J lost 6 bases, and 11 bases lay in between. The CDR3 DNA reads TGTGCCAGCAGCCCCGGGGGTCTTAATTCACCCCTCCACTTT. It encodes CASSPGGLNSPLHF.

This clonotype was seen at least ten times. V usage is TRBV6-5 and J usage is TRBJ2-6; 9 bases agree with TRBD1. The CDR3 extends over 15 amino acids. Germline values: CDR1 MNHEY, CDR2 SVGAGI. With 6 bases clipped from V and 2 bases from J, the junction kept 2 bases outside the gene matches. DNA for the CDR3: TGTGCCAGCAGCTGGGACAGGGCTGGGGCCAACGTCCTGACTTTC. Its translation: CASSWDRAGANVLTF.

This clonotype was seen more than once but under ten times. The chain joins TRBV3-1 to TRBJ2-1, with 8 bases identical to TRBD1. This CDR3 comprises 13 residues. V shed 9 bases and J 9 bases; nucleotides not matched to a gene: 10. Per the germline V gene, CDR1 is LGHDT and CDR2 is YNNKEL (reference sequence). CDR3 residues: CASRTGTGFEQFF. For the CDR3, the DNA is TGTGCCAGTCGGACAGGGACTGGATTTGAGCAGTTCTTC.

This clonotype was seen repeatedly, ten times or more. The chain joins TRBV5-6 to TRBJ2-1; no clear D. Germline CDR1 reads SGHDT; CDR2 reads YYEEEE. V was shortened by 2 bases and J by 4 bases, with 4 bases between the two germline ends. The length of the CDR3 is 12 residues. The CDR3 region is CASSFGYNEQFF. In DNA, the CDR3 is TGTGCCAGCAGCTTCGGGTACAATGAGCAGTTCTTC.

This sequence joins TRBV20-1 and TRBJ1-6; TRBD1 aligns across 10 bases. Germline V CDR1 and CDR2: DFQATT, SNEGSKA (reference sequence). With 3 bases clipped from V and 7 bases from J, the junction kept 6 bases outside the gene matches. This CDR3 has 15 amino acids. This chain's CDR3 is CSASPDRGPNSPLHF. Written as DNA, the CDR3 is TGCAGTGCTAGCCCCGACAGGGGGCCCAATTCACCCCTCCACTTT.

This clonotype was observed at least ten times. The chain carries TRBV28 and TRBJ1-6, with 7 positions matching TRBD1. Germline CDR1 and CDR2: MDHEN and SYDVKM. V trimming: 3 bases; J trimming: 4 bases; junction bases outside the gene matches: 3. The CDR3 sequence is 15 residues long. The CDR3 sequence: CASSFMGQYNSPLHF. CDR3 in DNA: TGTGCCAGCAGTTTCATGGGACAGTATAATTCACCCCTCCACTTT.

This sequence joins TRBV19 and TRBJ1-2, with D perhaps matching TRBD1 (6 bases). The V gene lost 8 bases and the J gene lost 5 bases, with 15 bases spanning the gap. CDR1 is LNHDA and CDR2 is SQIVND in the germline V gene (reference sequence). The CDR3 is 13 amino acids. CDR3 protein: CASRTGSLYGYTF. The CDR3 DNA reads TGTGCCAGTCGTACAGGGTCCCTGTATGGCTACACCTTC. The full variable domain, completed using reference TRBV19 and TRBJ1-2, is DGGITQSPKYLFRKEGQNVTLSCEQNLNHDAMYWYRQDPGQGLRLIYYSQIVNDFQKGDIAEGYSVSREKKESFPLTVTSAQKNPTAFYLCASRTGSLYGYTFGSGTRLTVV.

The CDR3 here is CASSLSQGLDTDTQYF. The CDR3, as DNA: TGCGCCAGCAGCTTGTCTCAAGGACTAGACACAGATACGCAGTATTTT. The rearrangement uses TRBV5-1 and TRBJ2-3; 7 nucleotides agree with TRBD2. The CDR3 totals 16 residues. Germline V lookup: CDR1 SGHRS, CDR2 YFSETQ. The J segment lost 2 bases and the V segment lost 1 base, leaving 7 bases of the junction unmatched. The full variable domain, rest sourced from reference TRBV5-1 and TRBJ2-3, is KAGVTQTPRYLIKTRGQQVTLSCSPISGHRSVSWYQQTPGQGLQFLFEYFSETQRNKGNFPGRFSGRQFSNSRSEMNVSTLELGDSALYLCASSLSQGLDTDTQYFGPGTRLTVL.

This clonotype has a count of ten or more. The rearrangement uses TRBV7-2 and TRBJ1-4; D may be TRBD1 (6 bases). The CDR3 length is 13 residues. Trimming took 5 bases from V and 5 from J, leaving 9 bases between them. Germline V gives CDR1 SGHTA, CDR2 FQGNSA. The CDR3 loop is CASSAGTNEKLFF. DNA of the CDR3: TGTGCCAGCAGCGCTGGGACAAATGAAAAACTGTTTTTT.

This clonotype has a handful of counts. The V gene is TRBV14, the J gene TRBJ1-2; D uncertain. CDR1 is SGHDN and CDR2 is FVKESK in the germline V gene. V lost 1 base to trimming and J lost 7 bases, with 7 bases between them. The length of the CDR3 is 12 residues. DNA of the CDR3: TGTGCCAGCAGCCAAGCGGGGTTTGGCTACACCTTC. Translating it yields CASSQAGFGYTF.

This clonotype was seen ten or more times. This rearrangement joins TRBV7-2 to TRBJ2-3, with TRBD2 matching 7 bases. The germline gives CDR1 SGHTA, CDR2 FQGNSA. This CDR3 contains 16 residues. J gave up 1 base and V 1 base, and 5 bases lay outside the gene matches. The CDR3 region is CASSLGLAGRTDTQYF. CDR3 nucleotides: TGTGCCAGCAGCTTAGGTTTAGCGGGTCGCACAGATACGCAGTATTTT. Filled out from reference TRBV7-2 and TRBJ2-3, the complete variable domain reads GAGVSQSPSNKVTEKGKDVELRCDPISGHTALYWYRQSLGQGLEFLIYFQGNSAPDKSGLPSDRFSAERTGGSVSTLTIQRTQQEDSAVYLCASSLGLAGRTDTQYFGPGTRLTVL.

In this sample, this clonotype turned up a few times. J is TRBJ2-2 and V is TRBV6-5, with 9 nucleotides matching TRBD1. The CDR3 totals 15 residues. Germline V CDR1 and CDR2: MNHEY, SVGAGI. The junction had 6 bases not matched to a gene; V was cut back by 6 bases and J by 4 bases. The CDR3 sequence: CASSRQGVVTGELFF. In DNA form, the CDR3 reads TGTGCCAGCAGCCGACAGGGGGTGGTCACCGGGGAGCTGTTTTTT.

This clonotype was picked up many times. The chain couples TRBV28 to TRBJ2-7; D is unresolved. This CDR3 has 13 amino acids. In germline, CDR1 is MDHEN, CDR2 SYDVKM. With 6 bases removed from V and 7 bases from J, the gap between germline ends came to 16 bases. CDR3 sequence reads: CASSSDIPWEQYF. The CDR3 bases are TGTGCCAGCAGCTCAGACATCCCTTGGGAGCAGTACTTC.

This clonotype was seen many times. The chain couples TRBV19 to TRBJ1-5; 9 nucleotides match TRBD1. The CDR3 sequence is 20 residues long. CDR1 is LNHDA, CDR2 SQIVND, per germline (reference sequence). Trimming cost V 5 bases and J 1 base; bases outside gene matches: 18. The CDR3, as DNA: TGTGCCAGTAGTTCAGTTCCCCTTACAACAGGGGGCGAAAGCAATCAGCCCCAGCATTTT. Translated: CASSSVPLTTGGESNQPQHF. The full variable domain, with the rest looked up from reference TRBV19 and TRBJ1-5, is DGGITQSPKYLFRKEGQNVTLSCEQNLNHDAMYWYRQDPGQGLRLIYYSQIVNDFQKGDIAEGYSVSREKKESFPLTVTSAQKNPTAFYLCASSSVPLTTGGESNQPQHFGDGTRLSIL.

The sample holds a few counts of this clonotype. The chain combines TRBV5-1 with TRBJ1-4; tentative D call: TRBD1 (6 bases). Germline V lookup: CDR1 SGHRS, CDR2 YFSETQ. CDR3 length: 17 amino acids. The V gene lost 3 bases and the J gene lost 0 bases, with 15 bases spanning the gap. The CDR3 protein is CASSSQSGQPTNEKLFF. The CDR3 nucleotides are TGCGCCAGCAGCTCTCAAAGCGGACAGCCAACTAATGAAAAACTGTTTTTT.

A few counts support this clonotype. The CDR3 reads CASSTSGRIYEQYF. DNA for the CDR3: TGTGCCAGTAGTACTAGCGGGAGAATCTACGAGCAGTACTTC. The V and J genes are TRBV19 and TRBJ2-7; 10 bases are a match to TRBD2. The CDR3 contains 14 residues. Germline CDR1 reads LNHDA; CDR2 reads SQIVND (reference sequence). After removal of 4 bases from V and 3 bases from J, the junction contained 3 bases not matched to a gene.

This clonotype was seen repeatedly, ten times or more. The chain couples TRBV28 to TRBJ1-1; D might be TRBD1 (5 bases). The CDR3 extends over 16 amino acids. Germline-derived CDR1 and CDR2 are MDHEN and SYDVKM. The V and J ends lost 5 bases and 0 bases respectively, with 16 bases between them. CDR3 nucleotides: TGTGCCAGCAGTCTGGTGGACATGATCATGAACACTGAAGCTTTCTTT. Residues: CASSLVDMIMNTEAFF.

In this sample, this clonotype turned up many times. The rearrangement links TRBV6-1 to TRBJ2-3; a weak D match, TRBD2 (5 bases). CDR1 is MNHNS, CDR2 SASEGT, per germline. V was pared by 7 bases and J by 2 bases, with 10 bases between. The CDR3 spans 13 residues. The CDR3: CASNGLDTDTQYF. CDR3 DNA: TGTGCCAGCAATGGACTTGACACAGATACGCAGTATTTT.

This clonotype appeared many times. DNA for the CDR3: TGTGCCAGCAGTCGGGGCCGGGCATCCGGCCAAGAGACCCAGTACTTC. It codes for CASSRGRASGQETQYF. V gene TRBV12-3 or TRBV12-4 combines with J gene TRBJ2-5; the D gene could be TRBD1 or TRBD2 (5 bases each). The CDR3 totals 16 residues. The V and J ends lost 5 bases and 1 base respectively, with 17 bases between them.